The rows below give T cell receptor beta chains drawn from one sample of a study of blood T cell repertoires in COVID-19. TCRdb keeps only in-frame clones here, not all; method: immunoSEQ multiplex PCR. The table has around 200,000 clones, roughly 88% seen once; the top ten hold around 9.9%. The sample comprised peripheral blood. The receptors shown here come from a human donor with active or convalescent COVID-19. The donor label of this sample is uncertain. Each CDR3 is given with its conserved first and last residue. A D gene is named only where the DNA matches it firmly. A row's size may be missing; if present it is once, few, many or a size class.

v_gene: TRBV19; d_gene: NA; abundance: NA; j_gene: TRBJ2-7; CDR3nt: TGTGCCAGTAGCGAAGGGGGCGGGGTTAATCCCTACGAGCAGTACTTC; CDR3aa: CASSEGGGVNPYEQYF
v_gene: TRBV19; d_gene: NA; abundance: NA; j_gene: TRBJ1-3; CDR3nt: TGTGCCAGTAGTAAGGCCCAGGCCCTGGGAAACACCATATATTTT; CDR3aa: CASSKAQALGNTIYF
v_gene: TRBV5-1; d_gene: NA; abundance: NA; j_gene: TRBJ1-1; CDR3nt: TGCGCCAGCAGCTTGGAAGTTTCGGGCACTGAAGCTTTCTTT; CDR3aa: CASSLEVSGTEAFF
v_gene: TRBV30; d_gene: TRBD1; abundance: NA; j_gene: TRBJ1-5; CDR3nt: TGTGCCGTCAAGACAGGGAGAGGCAATCAGCCCCAGCATTTT; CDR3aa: CAVKTGRGNQPQHF
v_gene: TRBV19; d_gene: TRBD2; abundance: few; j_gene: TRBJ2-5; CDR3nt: TGTGCCAGTAGTATTGGCAGCGGGGGGGCCTCGGAGACCCAGTACTTC; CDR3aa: CASSIGSGGASETQYF
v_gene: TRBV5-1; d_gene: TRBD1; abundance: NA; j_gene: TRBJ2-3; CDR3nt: TGCGCCAGCAGACCCCAGCCAGGGGGCGCAGATACGCAGTATTTT; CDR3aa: CASRPQPGGADTQYF
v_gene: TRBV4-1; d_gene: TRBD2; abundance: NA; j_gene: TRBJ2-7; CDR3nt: TGCGCCAGCAGCCAAGTCCTTGGGGGCGGGAGGCAACGCGAGCAGTACTTC; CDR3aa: CASSQVLGGGRQREQYF
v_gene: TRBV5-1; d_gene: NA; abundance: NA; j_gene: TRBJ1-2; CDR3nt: TGCGCCAGCAGCTTGGAACAGCCTTTGTACGGCTACACCTTC; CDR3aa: CASSLEQPLYGYTF
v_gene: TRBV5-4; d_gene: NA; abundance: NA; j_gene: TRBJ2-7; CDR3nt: TGTGCCAGCACGGTCCCGGGAATGGGCGAGCAGTACTTC; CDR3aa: CASTVPGMGEQYF
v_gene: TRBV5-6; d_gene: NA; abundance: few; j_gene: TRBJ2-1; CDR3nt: TGTGCCAGCAGCTTTTATTTGGGGCGGAGGGATGAGCAGTTCTTC; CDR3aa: CASSFYLGRRDEQFF
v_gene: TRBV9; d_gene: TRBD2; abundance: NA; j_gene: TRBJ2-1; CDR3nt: TGTGCCAGCAGCGTCGGGGGGGCTGGATACAATGAGCAGTTCTTC; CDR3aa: CASSVGGAGYNEQFF
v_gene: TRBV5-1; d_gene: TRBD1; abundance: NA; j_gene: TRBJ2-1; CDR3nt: TGCGCCAGCAGCTTCGGAGAGGGACAGGGGGTCAATGAGCAGTTCTTC; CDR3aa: CASSFGEGQGVNEQFF
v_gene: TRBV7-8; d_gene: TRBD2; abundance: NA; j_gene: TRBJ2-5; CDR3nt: TGTGCCAGCAGCCCCGGACTAGCGGGAGGATTAAACTTC; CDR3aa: CASSPGLAGGLNF
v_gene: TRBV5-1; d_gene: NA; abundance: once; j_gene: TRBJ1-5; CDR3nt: TGCGCCAGCAGCGCCCAGGGGTTAAGCAATCAGCCCCAGCATTTT; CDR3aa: CASSAQGLSNQPQHF
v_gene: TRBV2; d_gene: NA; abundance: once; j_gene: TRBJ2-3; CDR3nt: TGTGCCAGCAAGGCTAGCCTTAGCACAGATACGCAGTATTTT; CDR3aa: CASKASLSTDTQYF
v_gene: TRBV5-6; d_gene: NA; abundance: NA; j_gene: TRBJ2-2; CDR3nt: TGTGCCAGCAGCTTGGCGGTCGGGGAGCTGTTTTTT; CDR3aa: CASSLAVGELFF
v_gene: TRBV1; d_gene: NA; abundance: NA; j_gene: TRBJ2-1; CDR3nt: TGCACCAGCAGCCTACGACAGGTGGTCTCCTACAATGAGCAGTTCTTC; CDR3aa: CTSSLRQVVSYNEQFF
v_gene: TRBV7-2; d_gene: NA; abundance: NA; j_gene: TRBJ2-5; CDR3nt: TGTGCCAGCAGCTCAACCGGGACTCCCGCCCCGGAGACCCAGTACTTC; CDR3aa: CASSSTGTPAPETQYF
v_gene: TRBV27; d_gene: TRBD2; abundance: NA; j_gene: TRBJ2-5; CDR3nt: TGTGCCAGCAGGGGACTAGCGGGAGTACGAGAGACCCAGTACTTC; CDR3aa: CASRGLAGVRETQYF
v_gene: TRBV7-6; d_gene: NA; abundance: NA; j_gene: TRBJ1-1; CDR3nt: TGTGCCAGCAGCTCGTATCCGGGAAATGAAGCTTTCTTT; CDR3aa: CASSSYPGNEAFF
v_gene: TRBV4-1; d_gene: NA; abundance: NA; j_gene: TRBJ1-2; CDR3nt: TGCGCCAGCAGCCAACTCCCGGGATCGGGAGGCTACACCTTC; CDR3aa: CASSQLPGSGGYTF
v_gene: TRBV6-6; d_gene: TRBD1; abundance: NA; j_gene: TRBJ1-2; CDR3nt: TGTGCCAGCAGAGGGACAGGCGACATGTTTGGCTACACCTTC; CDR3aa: CASRGTGDMFGYTF
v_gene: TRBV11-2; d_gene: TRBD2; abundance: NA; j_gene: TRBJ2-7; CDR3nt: TGTGCCAGCAGCTTAACTAGCGGGAGAATCGACTCCTACGAGCAGTACTTC; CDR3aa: CASSLTSGRIDSYEQYF
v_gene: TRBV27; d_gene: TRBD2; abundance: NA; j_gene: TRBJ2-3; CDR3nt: TGTGCCAGCAGCACCTACCGCCCGACTAGCGGGGTAGTCACAGATACGCAGTATTTT; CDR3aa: CASSTYRPTSGVVTDTQYF
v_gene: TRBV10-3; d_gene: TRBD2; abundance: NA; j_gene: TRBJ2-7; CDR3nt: TGTGCCATCAGTGGTACGGGACTAGCGGGAGACGAGCAGTACTTC; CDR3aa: CAISGTGLAGDEQYF
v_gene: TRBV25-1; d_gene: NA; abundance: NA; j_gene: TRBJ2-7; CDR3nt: TGTGCCAGCCTGGGCCCAGGGCTGAACGAGCAGTACTTC; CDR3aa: CASLGPGLNEQYF
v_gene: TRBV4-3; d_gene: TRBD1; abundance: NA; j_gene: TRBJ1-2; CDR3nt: TGCGCCAGCAGCCAAGAAATAGGGGGCTACAGTGGCTACACCTTC; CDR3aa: CASSQEIGGYSGYTF